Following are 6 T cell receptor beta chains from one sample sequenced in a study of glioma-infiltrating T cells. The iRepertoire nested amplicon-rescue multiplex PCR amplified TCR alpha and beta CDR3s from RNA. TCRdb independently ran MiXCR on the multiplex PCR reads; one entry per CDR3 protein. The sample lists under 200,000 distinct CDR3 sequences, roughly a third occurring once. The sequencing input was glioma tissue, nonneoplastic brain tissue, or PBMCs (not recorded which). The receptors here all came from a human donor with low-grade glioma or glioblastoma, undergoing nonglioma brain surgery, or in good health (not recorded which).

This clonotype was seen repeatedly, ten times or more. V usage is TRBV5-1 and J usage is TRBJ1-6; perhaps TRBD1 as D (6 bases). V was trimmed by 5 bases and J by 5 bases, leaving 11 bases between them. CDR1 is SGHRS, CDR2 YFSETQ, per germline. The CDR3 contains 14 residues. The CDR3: CASRQDSDNSPLHF. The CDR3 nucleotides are TGCGCCAGCAGGCAGGACAGCGATAATTCACCCCTCCACTTT.

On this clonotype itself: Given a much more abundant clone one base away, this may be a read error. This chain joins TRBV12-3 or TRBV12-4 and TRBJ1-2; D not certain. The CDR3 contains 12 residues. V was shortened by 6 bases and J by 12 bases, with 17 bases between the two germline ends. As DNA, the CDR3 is TGTGCCAGCAGCCGCCGTGACCTCGGCGACACCTTC. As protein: CASSRRDLGDTF.

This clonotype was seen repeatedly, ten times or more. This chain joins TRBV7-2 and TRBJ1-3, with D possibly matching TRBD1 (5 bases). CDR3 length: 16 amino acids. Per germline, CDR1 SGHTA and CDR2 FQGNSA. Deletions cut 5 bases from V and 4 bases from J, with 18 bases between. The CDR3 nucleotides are TGTGCCAGCAGCGGGGCCCTCCAAGGGGCAGGAAACACCATATATTTT. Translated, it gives CASSGALQGAGNTIYF.

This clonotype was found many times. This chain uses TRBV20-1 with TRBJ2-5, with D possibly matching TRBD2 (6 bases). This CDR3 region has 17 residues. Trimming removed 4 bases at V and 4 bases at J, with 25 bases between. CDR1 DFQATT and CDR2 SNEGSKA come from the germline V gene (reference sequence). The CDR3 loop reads CSAKGNWGEGIGETQYF. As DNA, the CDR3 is TGCAGTGCTAAAGGGAATTGGGGGGAAGGTATAGGAGAGACCCAGTACTTC.

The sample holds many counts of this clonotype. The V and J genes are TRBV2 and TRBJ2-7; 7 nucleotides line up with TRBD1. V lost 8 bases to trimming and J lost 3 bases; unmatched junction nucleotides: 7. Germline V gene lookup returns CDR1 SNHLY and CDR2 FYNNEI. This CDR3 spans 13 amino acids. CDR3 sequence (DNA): TGTGCCAGCGTAAGGACAGGAGACTACGAGCAGTACTTC. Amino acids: CASVRTGDYEQYF. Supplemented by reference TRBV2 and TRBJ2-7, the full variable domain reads EPEVTQTPSHQVTQMGQEVILRCVPISNHLYFYWYRQILGQKVEFLVSFYNNEISEKSEIFDDQFSVERPDGSNFTLKIRSTKLEDSAMYFCASVRTGDYEQYFGPGTRLTVT.

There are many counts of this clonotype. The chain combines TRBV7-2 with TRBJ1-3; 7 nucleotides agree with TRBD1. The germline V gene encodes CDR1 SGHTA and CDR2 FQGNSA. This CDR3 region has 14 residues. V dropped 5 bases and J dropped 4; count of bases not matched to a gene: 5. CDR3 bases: TGTGCCAGCAGCCAGGGGACAGTCGGAAACACCATATATTTT. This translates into CASSQGTVGNTIYF.